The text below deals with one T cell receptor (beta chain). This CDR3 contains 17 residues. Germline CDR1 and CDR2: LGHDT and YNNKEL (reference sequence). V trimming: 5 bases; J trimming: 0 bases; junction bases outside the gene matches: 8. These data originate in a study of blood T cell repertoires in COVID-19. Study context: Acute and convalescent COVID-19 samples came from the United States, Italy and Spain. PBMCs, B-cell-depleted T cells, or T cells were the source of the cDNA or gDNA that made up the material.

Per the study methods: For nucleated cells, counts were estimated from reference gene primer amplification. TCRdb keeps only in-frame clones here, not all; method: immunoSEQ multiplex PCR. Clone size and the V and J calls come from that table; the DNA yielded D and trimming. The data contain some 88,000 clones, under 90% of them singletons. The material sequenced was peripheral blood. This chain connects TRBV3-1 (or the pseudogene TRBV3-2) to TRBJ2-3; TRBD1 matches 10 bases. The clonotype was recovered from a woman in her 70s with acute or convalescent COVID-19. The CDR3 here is CASSARQGAESTDTQYF. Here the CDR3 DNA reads TGTGCCAGCAGCGCCCGACAGGGGGCGGAGAGCACAGATACGCAGTATTTT.